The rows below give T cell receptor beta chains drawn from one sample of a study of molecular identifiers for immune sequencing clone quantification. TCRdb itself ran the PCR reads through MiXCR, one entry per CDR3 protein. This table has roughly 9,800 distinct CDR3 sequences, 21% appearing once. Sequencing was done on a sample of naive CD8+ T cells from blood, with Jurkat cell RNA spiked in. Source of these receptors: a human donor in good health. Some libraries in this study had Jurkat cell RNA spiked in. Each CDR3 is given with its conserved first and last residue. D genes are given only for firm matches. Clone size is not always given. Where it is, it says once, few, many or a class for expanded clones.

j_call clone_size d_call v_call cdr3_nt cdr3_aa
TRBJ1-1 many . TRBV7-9 TGTGCCAGCAGCTTAGGGCAGCTTGAAGCTTTCTTT CASSLGQLEAFF
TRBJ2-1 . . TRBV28 TGTGCCAGCGGACAAGATGGCTATGAGCAGTTCTTC CASGQDGYEQFF
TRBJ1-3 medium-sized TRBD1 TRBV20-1 TGCAGTGCTATCAGCAGGGGGCCTGGAAACACCATATATTTT CSAISRGPGNTIYF
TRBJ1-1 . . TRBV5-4 TGTGCCAGCAGCTTGGTGGGGCAGAACACTGAAGCTTTCTTT CASSLVGQNTEAFF
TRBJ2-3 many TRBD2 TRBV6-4 TGTGCCAGCAGACCCACTAGCGGGGGGATCACAGATACGCAGTATTTT CASRPTSGGITDTQYF
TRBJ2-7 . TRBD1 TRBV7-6 TGTGCCAGCAGCTTAGGGGCGACAGGGACCTACGAGCAGTACTTC CASSLGATGTYEQYF
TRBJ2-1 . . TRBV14 TGTGCCAGCAGCCAAGTGCACCTAAGCCTCGATGAGCAGTTCTTC CASSQVHLSLDEQFF
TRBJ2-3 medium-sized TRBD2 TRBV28 TGTGCCAGCAGTTACTTAGCGGGAGGGCCAGATACGCAGTATTTT CASSYLAGGPDTQYF
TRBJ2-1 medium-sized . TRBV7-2 TGTGCCAGCAGCAAGCCCCAGGGCGGAGAGCAGTTCTTC CASSKPQGGEQFF
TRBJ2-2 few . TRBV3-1 TGTGCCAGCAGCCACATGGCCACCGGGGAGCTGTTTTTT CASSHMATGELFF
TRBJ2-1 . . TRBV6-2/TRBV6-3 TGTGCCAGCAGTTACAGTCAGAGCTCCTACAATGAGCAGTCCTTC CASSYSQSSYNEQSF
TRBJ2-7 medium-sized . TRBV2 TGTGCCAGCAGTGAAGTCCGGGCGGGGAGCTACGAGCAGTACTTC CASSEVRAGSYEQYF
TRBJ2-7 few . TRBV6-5 TGTGCCAGCAGTACCCCCGGGACCTCCTACGAGCAGTACTTC CASSTPGTSYEQYF
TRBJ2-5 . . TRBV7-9 TGTGCCAGCATCACCACCGGGGGCCCCCAAGAGACCCGGCACTTC CASITTGGPQETRHF
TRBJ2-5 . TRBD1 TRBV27 TGTGCCAGCCGGCCTAGCAGGGGGCCCTCAGCGACCCAGTACTTC CASRPSRGPSATQYF
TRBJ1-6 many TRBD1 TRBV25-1 TGTGCCAGCAGTGTTGGACAGGGTGATTCACCCCTCCACTTT CASSVGQGDSPLHF
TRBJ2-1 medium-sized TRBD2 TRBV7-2 TGTGCCAGCAGCGTTTCTAGCGGGGGTTACAATGAGCAGTTCTTC CASSVSSGGYNEQFF
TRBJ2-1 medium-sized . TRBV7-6 TGTGCCAGCAGCTCCCCGTCGGGGCCCAAATACAATGAGCAGTTCTTC CASSSPSGPKYNEQFF
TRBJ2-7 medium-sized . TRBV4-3 TGCGCCAGCAGCCAAGTCAAGGGCCCCTACGAGCAGTACTTC CASSQVKGPYEQYF
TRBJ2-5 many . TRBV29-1 TGCAGCGTCGTCGGTTTGAGGGGGACCCAGTACTTC CSVVGLRGTQYF
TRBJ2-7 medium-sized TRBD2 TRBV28 TGTGCCAGCAGTTCCGAAGCGGGAGGGGCCCGGAACGAGCAGTACTTC CASSSEAGGARNEQYF
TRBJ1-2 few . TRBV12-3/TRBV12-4 TGTGCCAGCAGCCCCCTGTGGGGTATCTATGGCTACACCTTC CASSPLWGIYGYTF
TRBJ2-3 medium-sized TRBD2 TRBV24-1 TGTGCCACCAGTGATTCTCAGGCTGGACTAGCGGGGGCGAATACGCAGTATTTT CATSDSQAGLAGANTQYF
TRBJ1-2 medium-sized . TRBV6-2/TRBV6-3 TGTGCCAGCAGTCCAGGACGGACCTATGGCTACACCTTC CASSPGRTYGYTF
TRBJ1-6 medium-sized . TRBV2 TGTGCCAGCAGTGAAGCCACAGGGTACTCTCCCCTCCACTTT CASSEATGYSPLHF
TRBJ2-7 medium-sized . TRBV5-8 TGTGCCAGCAGCTTGGGCAGGGCTTCCGAGCAGTACTTC CASSLGRASEQYF
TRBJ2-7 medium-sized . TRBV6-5 TGTGCCAGCAGTTACTCGTTAGGGGGCTACGAGCAGTACTTC CASSYSLGGYEQYF
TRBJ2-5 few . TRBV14 TGTGCCAGCAGCCAAGTAACGGCTCAAGAGACCCAGTACTTC CASSQVTAQETQYF
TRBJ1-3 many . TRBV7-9 TGTGCCAGCAGCCCCCCCCGGCAGGGCGCTCAAAGCTCTGGAAACACCATATATTTT CASSPPRQGAQSSGNTIYF
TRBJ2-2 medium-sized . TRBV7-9 TGTGCCAGCAGCTTATCCACGACCCCGAACACCGGGGAGCTGTTTTTT CASSLSTTPNTGELFF
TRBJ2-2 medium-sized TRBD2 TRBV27 TGTGCCAGCAGTTTGTTGGAGACTAGCGGAGCCGGGGAGCTGTTTTTT CASSLLETSGAGELFF
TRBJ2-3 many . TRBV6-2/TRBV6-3 TGTGCCAGCAGTCACCCAGATACGCAGTATTTT CASSHPDTQYF
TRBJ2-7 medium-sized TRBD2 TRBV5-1 TGCGCCAGCGTCGGGACTAGCGGGTCTCTGCAGTACTTC CASVGTSGSLQYF
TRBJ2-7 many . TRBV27 TGTGCCAGCAGTTTCCGCGAAGCCGCCTACGAGCAGTACTTC CASSFREAAYEQYF
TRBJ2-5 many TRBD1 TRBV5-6 TGTGCCAGCAGCCTTGACAGGGAGGAGACCCAGTACTTC CASSLDREETQYF
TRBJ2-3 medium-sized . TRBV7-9 TGTGCCAGCAGCACTAGCACAGATACGCAGTATTTT CASSTSTDTQYF
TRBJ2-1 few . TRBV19 TGTGCCAGTAACTTATGGGCGGATGGGGGCAATGAGCAGTTCTTC CASNLWADGGNEQFF
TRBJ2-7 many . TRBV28 TGTGCCAGCAGCACAGTAATCTCCTACGAGCAGTACTTC CASSTVISYEQYF
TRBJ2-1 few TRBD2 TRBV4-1 TGCGCCAGCAGCCCTCGCGGTAGCGGGGGTTCGAGCTCCTACAATGAGCAGTTCTTC CASSPRGSGGSSSYNEQFF
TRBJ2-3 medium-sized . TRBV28 TGTGCCAGCAGTGAACAGAGAGCAGATACGCAGTATTTT CASSEQRADTQYF
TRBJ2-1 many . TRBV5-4 TGTGCCAGCAGCAAACCCAACGACAATGAGCAGTTCTTC CASSKPNDNEQFF
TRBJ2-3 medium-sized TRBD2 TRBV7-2 TGTGCCAGCAGCCCACGTAGCGGGATCACAGATACGCAGTATTTT CASSPRSGITDTQYF
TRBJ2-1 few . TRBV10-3 TGTGCCATCAGCCCCCCCGGAGGCGGGGACAATGAGCAGTTCTTC CAISPPGGGDNEQFF
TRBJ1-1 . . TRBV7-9 TGTGCCAGCAGCTTAGAGGGAGGCGGGTTCGTCCCTATGAACACTGAAGCTTTCTTT CASSLEGGGFVPMNTEAFF
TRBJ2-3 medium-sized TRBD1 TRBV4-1 TGCGCCTGCGGACAGGGCACAGATACGCAGTATTTT CACGQGTDTQYF
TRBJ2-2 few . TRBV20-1 TGCAGTGCTAGAGCGCCGAACACCGGGGAGCTGTTTTTT CSARAPNTGELFF
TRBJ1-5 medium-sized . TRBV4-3 TGCGCCAGCAGCCAAGATTTCGCAGGCAATCAGCCCCAGCATTTT CASSQDFAGNQPQHF
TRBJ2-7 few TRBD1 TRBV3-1 TGTGCCAGCAGCCAAGATCTCCGGGGACAGCACGACTACGAGCAGTACTTC CASSQDLRGQHDYEQYF
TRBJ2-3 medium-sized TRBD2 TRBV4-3 TGCGCCAGCAGCCAAGATGGCGGGGGGCCCACAGATACGCAGTATTTT CASSQDGGGPTDTQYF
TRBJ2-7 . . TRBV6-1 TGTGCCAACAGGCCCAGTTTGACACCATCCTACGAGCAGCACTTC CANRPSLTPSYEQHF
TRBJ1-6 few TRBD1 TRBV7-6 TGTGCCAGCAGCCCAACCGGGACAGCAAATTCACCCCTCCACTTT CASSPTGTANSPLHF
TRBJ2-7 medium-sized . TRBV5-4 TGTGCCAGCAGCTTGGGAGTTGGGCTTAGGTACGAGCAGTACTTC CASSLGVGLRYEQYF
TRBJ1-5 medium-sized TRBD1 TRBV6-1 TGTGCCAGCAGTCCGACAGGGGATAGCAATCAGCCCCAGCATTTT CASSPTGDSNQPQHF
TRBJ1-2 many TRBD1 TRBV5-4 TGTGCCAGCAGCGTGGACAGGGGGCGCAGCTATGGCTACACCTTC CASSVDRGRSYGYTF
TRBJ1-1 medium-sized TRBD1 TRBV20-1 TGCAGTGCTCTCCGGACAGGGTTGAACACTGAAGCTTTCTTT CSALRTGLNTEAFF
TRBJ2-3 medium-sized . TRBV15 TGTGCCACCAGCAGAGATACAGGGTCCACAGATACGCAGTATTTT CATSRDTGSTDTQYF
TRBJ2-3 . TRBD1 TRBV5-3 TGTGCCAGAAGCCCGGGACAGGGTCCTTGTCCAGATACGCAGTATTTT CARSPGQGPCPDTQYF